This TCR beta chain was sequenced in a study of shared clonotypes between healthy human individuals. Study results and caveats: It was only blood that was sampled, and tissue repertoires likely differ. Generation probability values for non-shared clonotypes were lower than those for clonotypes shared by all four donors.

CDR1 and CDR2 (germline): LGHNA, YNFKEQ. Trimming cost V 2 bases and J 6 bases, with 1 base left between them. CDR3 length: 11 amino acids. Points on this clone: No antigen is known for it.

The protocol was immunoSEQ multiplex PCR, while the TCRdb copy is restricted to in-frame clones and leaves out a portion. The data hold approximately 1.4 million clones, with 95% to 99% observed a single time. The V and J genes are TRBV4-2 and TRBJ2-2, with D unresolved. Sequencing was performed on naive CD4+ T cells sorted from blood. The subset is: CD45RA+ positively selected. The receptor was isolated from a man aged 25 to 40 in good health. The DNA of the CDR3 is TGTGCCAGCAGCCAACCCGGGGAGCTGTTTTTT. Protein sequence: CASSQPGELFF.